The present entry profiles one TCR beta chain with its context. Assay used: immunoSEQ multiplex PCR; TCRdb lists only in-frame clones, some missing. The table shows approximately 74,000 clones, with about 80% occurring only once. This sample is part of a study of neoadjuvant anti-PD-1 for oral cavity cancer. The CDR3 is 16 amino acids. Trimming removed 3 bases from V and 6 bases from J; junction bases left unmatched: 9. The germline V gene encodes CDR1 LNHNV and CDR2 YYDKDF (reference sequence). The chain is built from TRBV15 and TRBJ2-1, with TRBD2 matching 9 bases. This specimen was PBMCs, taken before nivolumab (anti-PD-1) treatment. The TCR was taken from a person between 40 and 85 years old with oral cavity squamous cell carcinoma. The CDR3 spells CATSRLASGTPNEQFF. CDR3 in DNA: TGTGCCACCAGCAGGTTGGCTAGCGGGACCCCCAATGAGCAGTTCTTC.